The 30 T cell receptor beta chains reported below all come from one sample, sequenced in a study of cytomegalovirus exposure and HLA in healthy donors. The PCR employed 60 Vbeta primers together with 13 Jbeta primers. Measured with immunoSEQ multiplex PCR; TCRdb has only the in-frame clones, and not every one. The table has around 180,000 clones, approximately 86% seen once. The sequencing input was PBMCs. These receptors were taken from a young woman in good health and CMV-seronegative.

The chain uses TRBV19 and TRBJ2-7, with 9 bases matching TRBD2. The germline V gene has CDR1 LNHDA and CDR2 SQIVND (reference sequence). V was pared by 3 bases and J by 2 bases, with 2 bases of the junction left unmatched. The CDR3 spans 14 residues. DNA for the CDR3: TGTGCCAGTAGTATCCTAGCGGGGCCCTACGAGCAGTACTTC. It encodes CASSILAGPYEQYF.

The chain joins TRBV9 to TRBJ1-2; 7 bases agree with TRBD1. The V gene's germline CDR1 is SGDLS and CDR2 YYNGEE. J gave up 3 bases and V 4 bases, and 9 bases lay outside the gene matches. The length of the CDR3 is 15 residues. The CDR3 DNA sequence: TGTGCCAGCAGCCCCCGACAGGGAGTGCACTATGGCTACACCTTC. This translates into CASSPRQGVHYGYTF.

This clone has a single count. This chain joins TRBV4-3 and TRBJ2-5; D may be TRBD1 (6 bases). CDR1 and CDR2 (germline): LGHNA, YSLEER. The CDR3 sequence is 18 residues long. The V end was cut by 1 base, the J end by 2 bases, with 20 bases between. Written as DNA, the CDR3 is TGCGCCAGCAGCCAAGGGTTTAGCAGGGGCGCCCTTCAAGAGACCCAGTACTTC. This encodes CASSQGFSRGALQETQYF.

About this clone: The junction differs from germline at one of its ends, possibly a read error. Written as DNA, the CDR3 is TGTGCCAGCAGTGATGGTACAGGGGGACGGGTCTTC. Translation gives CASSDGTGGRVF. This chain joins TRBV6-1 and TRBJ2-1, with 8 bases that match TRBD1. Per germline, CDR1 MNHNS and CDR2 SASEGT. This CDR3 is 12 amino acids long.

This rearrangement joins TRBV7-8 to TRBJ1-1; D gene unclear. V shed 7 bases and J shed 3 bases, with 12 bases lying between them. CDR1 and CDR2 (germline): SGHVS, FQNEAQ. The CDR3 contains 13 residues. CDR3 nucleotides: TGTGCCAGCAACCAGTTTCTAGACACTGAAGCTTTCTTT. As protein: CASNQFLDTEAFF.

V gene TRBV25-1 combines with J gene TRBJ2-7; TRBD2 agrees at 8 bases. The CDR3 runs 15 residues. Trimming at V came to 0 bases and at J to 3 bases, leaving 4 bases not matched to a gene. Germline V lookup: CDR1 MGHDK, CDR2 SYGVNS. In DNA, the CDR3 is TGTGCCAGCAGTGAATACGGGGGGGGGCTCTACGAGCAGTACTTC. This sequence encodes CASSEYGGGLYEQYF.

This clone was counted a few times. The chain couples TRBV5-6 to TRBJ2-6; a weak D match, TRBD2 (5 bases). V dropped 5 bases and J dropped 0 bases, with 9 bases sitting between them. Looked up from germline, CDR1 is SGHDT and CDR2 is YYEEEE. The CDR3 consists of 15 residues. CDR3 amino acids: CASRRGISGANVLTF. CDR3 coding DNA: TGTGCCAGCAGACGAGGGATCTCTGGGGCCAACGTCCTGACTTTC.

This rearrangement joins TRBV2 to TRBJ2-3; 8 nucleotides agree with TRBD2. The V gene's germline CDR1 is SNHLY and CDR2 FYNNEI. The J segment lost 1 base and the V segment lost 2 bases, leaving 2 bases of the junction unmatched. This CDR3 has 15 amino acids. The CDR3: CASSESGGGTDTQYF. Here the CDR3 DNA reads TGTGCCAGCAGTGAATCGGGGGGGGGCACAGATACGCAGTATTTT.

The chain has TRBV6-4 and TRBJ2-6; TRBD1 matches at 12 bases. CDR1 is MRHNA, CDR2 SNTAGT, per germline. The J segment lost 3 bases and the V segment lost 2 bases, leaving 5 bases of the junction unmatched. The CDR3 sequence is 18 residues long. The CDR3 sequence: CASSDGTGGAGGANVLTF. CDR3 nucleotides: TGTGCCAGCAGTGACGGGACAGGGGGCGCCGGTGGGGCCAACGTCCTGACTTTC.

The genes are TRBV6-5 and TRBJ2-3, with D unresolved. This CDR3 is 15 amino acids long. V was trimmed by 0 bases and J by 8 bases, leaving 15 bases between them. Germline CDR1 is MNHEY and CDR2 is SVGAGI. CDR3 sequence reads: CASSYSISPPVTQYF. The DNA of the CDR3 is TGTGCCAGCAGTTACTCAATCTCCCCCCCCGTTACGCAGTATTTT.

The chain is built from TRBV7-6 and TRBJ2-5; 8 bases are a match to TRBD2. The V segment lost 5 bases and the J segment 5 bases; nucleotides outside the gene matches: 13. The CDR3 length is 16 residues. The germline CDR1 and CDR2 sequences are SGHVS and FNYEAQ. The CDR3 nucleotides read TGTGCCAGCAGCCCCTGGGCCGGGGGGGCGAGGGAGACCCAGTACTTC. Translation gives CASSPWAGGARETQYF.

This sequence joins TRBV30 and TRBJ1-4; 7 bases match TRBD1. The trim removed 3 bases at V and 10 bases at J, leaving 11 bases unmatched. CDR3 length: 14 residues. Looked up from germline, CDR1 is GTSNPN and CDR2 is SVGIG (reference sequence). The CDR3 DNA sequence: TGTGCCTGGAGCGACGAGGGGTCAGGGGGAAAACTGTTTTTT. Protein: CAWSDEGSGGKLFF.

The rearrangement links TRBV9 to TRBJ2-3; 15 bases are shared with TRBD2. This CDR3 has 19 residues. Germline trimming cut 0 bases from V and 5 bases from J; bases unmatched to any gene: 10. In germline, CDR1 is SGDLS, CDR2 YYNGEE. The chain's CDR3 is CASSVATGLAGGQGDTQYF. CDR3 bases: TGTGCCAGCAGCGTAGCTACAGGACTAGCGGGGGGGCAAGGAGATACGCAGTATTTT.

The chain is built from TRBV6-5 and TRBJ1-2, with unresolved D. Germline V gene sequence: CDR1 MNHEY, CDR2 SVGAGI. V was trimmed by 5 bases and J by 9 bases, leaving 10 bases between them. The CDR3 spans 11 residues. The CDR3 is CASSERRSYTF. The CDR3 region has the DNA TGTGCCAGCAGTGAACGGAGGAGCTACACCTTC.

Notes on this clone: An end of the junction does not agree with germline; a read error may underlie this. The chain combines TRBV15 with TRBJ2-1, with a tentative D call TRBD1 (6 bases). The germline V gene encodes CDR1 LNHNV and CDR2 YYDKDF (reference sequence). CDR3 length equals 15 residues. The CDR3 spells CAASAERGNYNEQFF. CDR3 nucleotides: TGTGCCGCCAGCGCAGAGAGGGGGAACTACAATGAGCAGTTCTTC.

Notes on this clone: Other DNA sequences from this sample encode an identical CDR3 as well. The chain employs TRBV9 and TRBJ2-2, with a tentative D call TRBD1 (7 bases). Trimming took off 2 bases at V and 6 bases at J, with 14 bases between the two ends. CDR1 and CDR2 (germline): SGDLS, YYNGEE. This CDR3 spans 15 amino acids. CDR3 bases: TGTGCCAGCAGCGTCAGGGGGGATCCCGCCGGGGAGCTGTTTTTT. Amino acid sequence: CASSVRGDPAGELFF.

The chain uses TRBV6-5 and TRBJ2-1, with 7 bases fitting TRBD2. With 0 bases clipped from V and 6 bases from J, the junction kept 8 bases outside the gene matches. The CDR3 consists of 16 residues. Germline V gene data show CDR1 as MNHEY and CDR2 as SVGAGI. In DNA form, the CDR3 reads TGTGCCAGCAGTTACTCTGTCGGGAGGTTGCCCAATGAGCAGTTCTTC. Translation: CASSYSVGRLPNEQFF.

This chain connects TRBV28 to TRBJ2-7, with a tentative D call TRBD2 (7 bases). V was shortened by 5 bases and J by 7 bases, with 24 bases between the two germline ends. Germline loops: CDR1 MDHEN, CDR2 SYDVKM. The CDR3 contains 16 residues. The chain's CDR3 is CASSPLSGGQPGEQYF. CDR3 nucleotides: TGTGCCAGCAGTCCCTTATCGGGGGGCCAACCAGGGGAGCAGTACTTC.

This clone was counted once. The genes are TRBV29-1 and TRBJ2-3, with TRBD1 matching 8 bases. Unmatched junction bases numbered 5, after V lost 4 bases and J lost 5 bases. Germline V CDR1 and CDR2: SQVTM, ANQGSEA. This CDR3 comprises 13 residues. In DNA, the CDR3 is TGCAGCGTTGTTGACAGGGGCGGAGATACGCAGTATTTT. This sequence encodes CSVVDRGGDTQYF.

This clone has a handful of counts. This chain joins TRBV6-4 and TRBJ2-1; the match to TRBD1 covers 9 bases. From germline, CDR1 is MRHNA and CDR2 SNTAGT. J lost 3 bases, V lost 3 bases, and 6 bases had no gene match. The CDR3 covers 16 residues. Written as DNA, the CDR3 is TGTGCCAGCAGTGAAAAGTGGACAGGGGACTACAATGAGCAGTTCTTC. Translating gives CASSEKWTGDYNEQFF.

Only one count was recorded for this clone. The chain combines TRBV10-2 with TRBJ1-5; D unclear. The CDR3 extends over 13 amino acids. V was clipped by 8 bases and J by 0 bases, with 8 bases between them. In germline, CDR1 is WSHSY, CDR2 SAAADI. The CDR3: CASDTHSNQPQHF. CDR3 in DNA: TGCGCCAGCGACACCCATAGCAATCAGCCCCAGCATTTT.

This clone was seen once. CDR3 residues: CASSATGTGEETQYF. The CDR3 DNA follows: TGTGCCAGCAGTGCCACCGGGACAGGGGAAGAGACCCAGTACTTC. The rearrangement joins TRBV11-1 to TRBJ2-5; 10 bases fit TRBD1. CDR3 length: 15 amino acids. Per the germline V gene, CDR1 is SGHAT and CDR2 is FQDESV (reference sequence). Trimming removed 6 bases from V and 3 bases from J; junction bases left unmatched: 7.

This clone was recorded once. The chain links TRBV7-8 to TRBJ1-5, with D unresolved. The CDR3 extends over 17 amino acids. Trimming shortened V by 1 base and J by 0 bases, and 13 bases separated the two germline ends. The V gene's germline CDR1 is SGHVS and CDR2 FQNEAQ. CDR3 sequence reads: CASSLEAGGLSNQPQHF. CDR3 nucleotides: TGTGCCAGCAGCTTAGAGGCGGGAGGTCTTAGCAATCAGCCCCAGCATTTT.

The rearrangement joins TRBV29-1 to TRBJ1-1; 8 nucleotides align to TRBD1. The CDR3 is 14 amino acids. The V and J ends lost 1 base and 5 bases, in that order; junction bases with no gene match: 6. Per the germline V gene, CDR1 is SQVTM and CDR2 is ANQGSEA. The CDR3 DNA reads TGCAGCGTTGAAGTTCAGGGGGCAGGAACTGAAGCTTTCTTT. This gives the protein CSVEVQGAGTEAFF.

This clone was picked up one time. This chain joins TRBV7-2 and TRBJ2-1; D remains unclear. Trimming removed 2 bases from V and 7 bases from J, with 6 bases in between. CDR3 length equals 12 residues. The germline V gene encodes CDR1 SGHTA and CDR2 FQGNSA. Written as DNA, the CDR3 is TGTGCCAGCAGCTTAAAATCGAATGAGCAGTTCTTC. It specifies CASSLKSNEQFF.

V and J are TRBV10-3 and TRBJ2-7; TRBD1 might be the D (5 bases). This CDR3 spans 16 amino acids. CDR1 is ENHRY and CDR2 is SYGVKD in the germline V gene. Between the trimmed V and J ends, which lost 0 bases and 0 bases, there was a span of 12 bases. CDR3 region: CAISESIATVSYEQYF. CDR3 nucleotide sequence: TGTGCCATCAGTGAGTCGATCGCGACAGTCTCCTACGAGCAGTACTTC.

Only one count was recorded for this clone. The chain uses TRBV28 and TRBJ1-2; D is unresolved. With 6 bases removed from V and 8 bases from J, the gap between germline ends came to 19 bases. Germline assignment: CDR1 MDHEN and CDR2 SYDVKM. The CDR3 consists of 14 residues. DNA of the CDR3: TGTGCCAGCAGGGGAACCAGACTAAGAGGAGGCTACACCTTC. Residues: CASRGTRLRGGYTF.

CDR3 loop: CASSIEGTGTQPQHF. In DNA form, the CDR3 reads TGTGCCAGTAGTATAGAGGGGACAGGGACTCAGCCCCAGCATTTT. The V gene is TRBV19, the J gene TRBJ1-5; 9 positions match TRBD1. Losses at the gene ends were 0 bases for V and 6 bases for J; bases not matched to a gene: 3. This CDR3 spans 15 amino acids. Germline-derived CDR1 and CDR2 are LNHDA and SQIVND (reference sequence). Full variable domain (outside the CDR3, taken from reference TRBV19 and TRBJ1-5): DGGITQSPKYLFRKEGQNVTLSCEQNLNHDAMYWYRQDPGQGLRLIYYSQIVNDFQKGDIAEGYSVSREKKESFPLTVTSAQKNPTAFYLCASSIEGTGTQPQHFGDGTRLSIL.

J is TRBJ2-3 and V is TRBV6-1; 7 bases are a match to TRBD1. Trimming cost V 1 base and J 8 bases; bases outside gene matches: 9. CDR1 is MNHNS and CDR2 is SASEGT in the germline V gene. The CDR3 spans 15 residues. CDR3 nucleotide sequence: TGTGCCAGCAGTGAAGGCAGGGGGAAAGCCGGTACGCAGTATTTT. It codes for CASSEGRGKAGTQYF.

In regard to this clone: Additional DNA sequences in this sample encode the identical CDR3. The CDR3 DNA reads as TGCAGCGTTGCTTGGACAGGGGACGAGCAGTACTTC. Translating it yields CSVAWTGDEQYF. The V gene is TRBV29-1, the J gene TRBJ2-7, with 9 bases identical to TRBD1. With V trimmed by 4 bases and J by 5 bases, 3 bases remained unmatched. Germline-derived CDR1 and CDR2 are SQVTM and ANQGSEA. The CDR3 has 12 residues.